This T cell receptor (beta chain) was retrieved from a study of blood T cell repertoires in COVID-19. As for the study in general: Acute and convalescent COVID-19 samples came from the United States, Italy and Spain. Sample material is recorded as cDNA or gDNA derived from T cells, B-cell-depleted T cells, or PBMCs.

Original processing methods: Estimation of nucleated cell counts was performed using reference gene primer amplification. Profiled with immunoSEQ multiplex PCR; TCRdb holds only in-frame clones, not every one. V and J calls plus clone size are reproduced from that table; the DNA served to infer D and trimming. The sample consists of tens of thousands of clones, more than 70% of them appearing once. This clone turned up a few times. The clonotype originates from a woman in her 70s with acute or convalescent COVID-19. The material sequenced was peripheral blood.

CDR3 sequence (DNA): TGCGCCAGCAGCCCCCCGGGGTCCGGTTTAGGGAAAAAGGGAAGGGCCCCTGAAGCTTTCTTT. Encoded protein: CASSPPGSGLGKKGRAPEAFF. The gene calls are TRBV5-1 and TRBJ1-1; no clear D. V dropped 4 bases and J dropped 6 bases, with 37 bases sitting between them. This CDR3 contains 21 residues. Germline CDR1 SGHRS, CDR2 YFSETQ.